This T cell receptor beta chain was recorded in a study of CD8 T cells in Susac syndrome. Random hexamers primed reverse transcription of about 0.45 to 1 ug RNA. MiXCR, run by TCRdb on the immunoSEQ multiplex PCR reads, gives a single entry per CDR3 protein. The data show roughly 180,000 distinct CDR3 sequences, around 93% seen once. V gave up 2 bases and J gave up 5 bases, with 18 bases separating them. The length of the CDR3 is 16 residues. Germline CDR1 and CDR2: MNHEY and SVGAGI. The clonotype was recovered from a human donor with multiple sclerosis. The chain combines TRBV6-5 with TRBJ2-5, with a weak D call TRBD1 (7 bases). The sequenced sample was CD4+ T cells from PBMCs. The CDR3 bases are TGTGCCAGCAGTTACGTCTACTCACAGGGGAGGGAGACCCAGTACTTC. Translated: CASSYVYSQGRETQYF.